The clone carrying this T cell receptor (beta chain) was recorded a few times. The sample originates from a study of graft-versus-host responses after intestinal transplantation. The repertoire was sequenced with immunoSEQ multiplex PCR; TCRdb's copy has only in-frame clones and lacks some. The sample lists 13,000 to 15,000 clones, roughly 30% seen once, with around 5.4% in the top ten. This CDR3 is 13 amino acids long. From germline, CDR1 is MNHEY and CDR2 SVGAGI. Losses at the gene ends were 6 bases for V and 14 bases for J; bases not matched to a gene: 11. Here the sequenced sample was alloreactive CD4+ T cells from a mixed lymphocyte reaction culture, taken before intestinal transplant. The subset denotes: CFSE-low proliferating T cells sorted from approximately 6-day pre-transplant mixed lymphocyte reaction (GvH or HvG direction). The chain links TRBV6-5 to TRBJ2-3, with 10 bases fitting TRBD2. This receptor was obtained from a human patient who received an intestinal transplant. The CDR3 is CASSLLGGTSVYF. CDR3 nucleotide sequence: TGTGCCAGCAGCCTCTTGGGGGGGACTAGCGTGTATTTT.